The sequence of this T cell receptor (beta chain) was determined in a study of beta chain features in type 1 diabetes. Study outcomes and limitations: A cDNA-based sequencing approach could over-represent cells with high TCR expression. The study found fewer insertions and more deletions at VDJ junctions in type 1 diabetes patients. Moderate yet significant TCRB CDR3 shortening was seen in Type 1 diabetes patients in all four CD4+ subsets.

Reverse transcribing all isolated RNA meant expressed TCRB transcripts were sequenced. Profiling relied on immunoSEQ multiplex PCR, and the TCRdb table lists in-frame clones only, not all of them. The sample holds 500,000 to 800,000 clones, 9.5% to 15% seen once. This clone was observed a few times. Its antigen is unknown. The CDR3 has 14 amino acids. V dropped 6 bases and J dropped 4 bases, with 15 bases sitting between them. Germline-derived CDR1 and CDR2 are LGHNT and FRNRAP. V is TRBV12-5 and J is TRBJ1-1, with TRBD1 as a possible D gene (5 bases). This sequence originates from a man aged 25 to 40 with type 1 diabetes. Input material: naive CD4+ T cells from blood. The CDR3: CASGPRGVSTEAFF. The DNA of the CDR3 is TGTGCTAGTGGCCCCCGAGGGGTTTCCACTGAAGCTTTCTTT.